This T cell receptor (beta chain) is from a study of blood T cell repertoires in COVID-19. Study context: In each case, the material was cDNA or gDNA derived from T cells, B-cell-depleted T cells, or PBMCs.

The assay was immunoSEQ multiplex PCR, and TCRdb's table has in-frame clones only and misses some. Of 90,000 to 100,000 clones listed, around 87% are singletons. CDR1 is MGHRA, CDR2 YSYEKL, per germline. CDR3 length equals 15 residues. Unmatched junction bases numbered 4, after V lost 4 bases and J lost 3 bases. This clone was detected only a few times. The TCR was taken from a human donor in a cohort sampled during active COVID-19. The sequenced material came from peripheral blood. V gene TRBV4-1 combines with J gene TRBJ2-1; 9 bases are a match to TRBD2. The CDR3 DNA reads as TGCGCCAGCAGCCTTAGCGGGAGTGGCTACAATGAGCAGTTCTTC. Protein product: CASSLSGSGYNEQFF.